The 24 T cell receptor beta chains below were found in one sample sequenced in a study of cytomegalovirus exposure and HLA in healthy donors (dated by TCRdb to 2016 to 2017). Library construction relied on the immunoSEQ multiplex PCR assay. A mixture of 60 forward primers for TCR Vbeta segments and 13 reverse primers for TCR Jbeta segments was used in the multiplex PCR. TCRdb took over this immuneACCESS table, retaining in-frame rearrangements with V and J assigned. Such tables are incomplete; in checked studies, under half of the missing clones stem from an unresolved V gene, and the remainder is unexplained. Across this sample there are approximately 290,000 clones, with 80% seen only once. In total, the top ten clones hold 0.3% of the sample. The sample was PBMCs. These receptors were taken from a girl aged 2-10 years in good health and CMV-seronegative.

The rearrangement uses TRBV28 and TRBJ2-1, with D perhaps TRBD1 (5 bases). V shed 2 bases and J shed 7 bases, with 18 bases lying between them. This CDR3 is 16 amino acids long. CDR1 is MDHEN and CDR2 is SYDVKM in the germline V gene. Here the CDR3 reads CASSLVAGMGLNEQFF. CDR3 coding DNA: TGTGCCAGCAGTTTAGTGGCAGGGATGGGCTTAAATGAGCAGTTCTTC.

The chain recombines TRBV5-1 with TRBJ1-1; tentatively, D is TRBD1 (6 bases). Trimming removed 4 bases from V and 0 bases from J, with 16 bases in between. Germline-derived CDR1 and CDR2 are SGHRS and YFSETQ. This CDR3 comprises 16 residues. The CDR3 protein is CASSTEQGPLNTEAFF. As DNA, the CDR3 is TGCGCCAGCAGCACGGAACAGGGACCGCTGAACACTGAAGCTTTCTTT.

The chain is built from TRBV28 and TRBJ2-7; maybe TRBD2 (6 bases). Trimming left V 5 bases short and J 4 bases short, with 12 bases between. This CDR3 has 13 residues. CDR1 is MDHEN and CDR2 is SYDVKM in the germline V gene. Here the CDR3 DNA reads TGTGCCAGCAGTGGGACTCCGAGGTACGAGCAGTACTTC. Translation: CASSGTPRYEQYF.

This clone has a handful of counts. The chain employs TRBV7-3 and TRBJ1-1, with a weak D call TRBD1 (5 bases). The V end lost 5 bases, the J end lost 4 bases, and 11 bases lay between the germline ends. The CDR3 runs to 13 residues. Germline V lookup: CDR1 SGHTA, CDR2 FQGTGA. DNA of the CDR3: TGTGCCAGCAGCAAGAGACAGTTCACTGAAGCTTTCTTT. It specifies CASSKRQFTEAFF.

The gene calls are TRBV15 and TRBJ2-3, with a weak D call TRBD2 (5 bases). The CDR3 runs to 17 residues. The V end lost 0 bases, the J end lost 2 bases, and 15 bases lay between the germline ends. Germline CDR1 LNHNV, CDR2 YYDKDF (reference sequence). CDR3 DNA: TGTGCCACCAGCAGAGAGACGTGGCGGGTCTCCACAGATACGCAGTATTTT. Protein product: CATSRETWRVSTDTQYF.

The chain combines TRBV2 with TRBJ2-1; possible D gene TRBD2, 5 bases. Trimming left V 2 bases short and J 2 bases short, with 13 bases between. This CDR3 comprises 16 residues. Germline V gene data show CDR1 as SNHLY and CDR2 as FYNNEI. Here the CDR3 DNA reads TGTGCCAGCAGTGAAAGTCTCACGGGGACCTACAATGAGCAGTTCTTC. This sequence encodes CASSESLTGTYNEQFF.

The rearrangement uses TRBV7-3 and TRBJ2-7; 7 bases match TRBD2. Germline V CDR1 and CDR2: SGHTA, FQGTGA. V trimming: 0 bases; J trimming: 2 bases; junction bases outside the gene matches: 7. The CDR3 runs 16 residues. The CDR3 DNA sequence: TGTGCCAGCAGCTTAACAGGGTCGGGAGGAACCTACGAGCAGTACTTC. Translating gives CASSLTGSGGTYEQYF. The variable domain in full, completed from reference TRBV7-3 and TRBJ2-7, reads GAGVSQTPSNKVTEKGKYVELRCDPISGHTALYWYRQSLGQGPEFLIYFQGTGAADDSGLPNDRFFAVRPEGSVSTLKIQRTERGDSAVYLCASSLTGSGGTYEQYFGPGTRLTVT.

The CDR3 loop is CASSPRGGQGANIRNQPQHF. The CDR3 DNA sequence: TGTGCCAGCTCACCGCGGGGCGGACAGGGGGCGAATATACGCAATCAGCCCCAGCATTTT. V and J are TRBV18 and TRBJ1-5; 11 bases match TRBD1. V was clipped by 3 bases and J by 2 bases; unmatched bases: 15. CDR1 and CDR2 from the germline V gene are KGHSH and LQKENI. This CDR3 is built from 20 residues.

The J gene is TRBJ2-7, the V gene TRBV7-9, with 7 positions matching TRBD2. From germline, CDR1 is SEHNR and CDR2 FQNEAQ (reference sequence). J gave up 3 bases and V 4 bases, and 15 bases lay outside the gene matches. This CDR3 comprises 17 residues. This CDR3 reads CASSSPVAGEVRYEQYF. CDR3 sequence (DNA): TGTGCCAGCAGCTCGCCTGTAGCGGGTGAAGTACGCTACGAGCAGTACTTC.

The chain carries TRBV5-1 and TRBJ2-7; 12 nucleotides match TRBD1. After removal of 6 bases from V and 5 bases from J, the junction contained 6 bases not matched to a gene. Germline CDR1 reads SGHRS; CDR2 reads YFSETQ. This CDR3 spans 14 amino acids. CDR3 loop: CASKLRDRGHEQYF. The CDR3, as DNA: TGCGCCAGCAAACTCCGGGACAGGGGGCACGAGCAGTACTTC.

This rearrangement joins TRBV14 to TRBJ2-7; 11 nucleotides line up with TRBD2. This CDR3 spans 14 amino acids. Trimming cost V 5 bases and J 3 bases; bases outside gene matches: 3. Per the germline V gene, CDR1 is SGHDN and CDR2 is FVKESK. CDR3 nucleotides: TGTGCCAGCAGCTCAACTAGCGGGAGCTACGAGCAGTACTTC. Translated, it gives CASSSTSGSYEQYF.

The chain is built from TRBV7-9 and TRBJ2-1; D is ambiguous. The CDR3 contains 15 residues. V lost 5 bases to trimming and J lost 0 bases, with 11 bases between them. Germline V lookup: CDR1 SEHNR, CDR2 FQNEAQ (reference sequence). The CDR3 protein is CASSLAESSYNEQFF. CDR3 bases: TGTGCCAGCAGCCTCGCCGAGAGCTCCTACAATGAGCAGTTCTTC. Filled out from reference TRBV7-9 and TRBJ2-1, the complete variable domain reads DTGVSQNPRHKITKRGQNVTFRCDPISEHNRLYWYRQTLGQGPEFLTYFQNEAQLEKSRLLSDRFSAERPKGSFSTLEIQRTEQGDSAMYLCASSLAESSYNEQFFGPGTRLTVL.

This chain connects TRBV4-1 to TRBJ2-7; TRBD1 aligns across 8 bases. The CDR3 length is 16 residues. The germline CDR1 and CDR2 sequences are MGHRA and YSYEKL. V lost 0 bases and J lost 2; bases outside the gene matches: 6. In DNA, the CDR3 is TGCGCCAGCAGCCAAGATGCACAGGGGGACCCCTACGAGCAGTACTTC. This translates into CASSQDAQGDPYEQYF.

The V gene is TRBV4-2, the J gene TRBJ2-3, with D uncertain. This CDR3 comprises 15 residues. CDR1 and CDR2 (germline): LGHNA, YNFKEQ. Trimming removed 0 bases from V and 0 bases from J, with 7 bases in between. The CDR3 nucleotides read TGTGCCAGCAGCCAAGATTTCGCGAGCACAGATACGCAGTATTTT. Protein sequence: CASSQDFASTDTQYF.

The chain combines TRBV5-1 with TRBJ2-5, with 12 nucleotides matching TRBD1. After removal of 4 bases from V and 5 bases from J, the junction contained 6 bases not matched to a gene. Germline lookup yields CDR1 SGHRS and CDR2 YFSETQ. The CDR3 extends over 15 amino acids. For the CDR3, the DNA is TGCGCCAGCAGCCCCCGGGACAGGGGGCGGGAGACCCAGTACTTC. Amino acid sequence: CASSPRDRGRETQYF.

The chain is built from TRBV28 and TRBJ1-1; TRBD1 matches at 8 bases. There are 13 residues in the CDR3. From germline, CDR1 is MDHEN and CDR2 SYDVKM. J lost 4 bases, V lost 10 bases, and 8 bases had no gene match. CDR3 nucleotide sequence: TGTGCCACCCAACAGGGGGTGGTCACTGAAGCTTTCTTT. Protein sequence: CATQQGVVTEAFF.

The genes are TRBV19 and TRBJ2-3; the D is unclear. The germline gives CDR1 LNHDA, CDR2 SQIVND (reference sequence). V lost 10 bases, J lost 6 bases, and 17 bases lay in between. The CDR3 consists of 13 residues. CDR3 in DNA: TGTGCCACGACCGGTAGCCCCCGCGATACGCAGTATTTT. This sequence encodes CATTGSPRDTQYF.

This clone was counted between two and nine times. The J gene is TRBJ2-1, the V gene TRBV4-1; tentatively, D is TRBD2 (6 bases). Trimming took 0 bases from V and 7 from J, leaving 19 bases between them. The CDR3 totals 17 residues. The V gene's germline CDR1 is MGHRA and CDR2 YSYEKL. CDR3 DNA sequence: TGCGCCAGCAGCCAAGATTTTGGGAGGTCACTACATAATGAGCAGTTCTTC. This gives the protein CASSQDFGRSLHNEQFF.

The chain combines TRBV4-1 with TRBJ1-3, with a weak D call TRBD1 (6 bases). V lost 1 base, J lost 5 bases, and 15 bases lay in between. The CDR3 covers 16 residues. The V gene's germline CDR1 is MGHRA and CDR2 YSYEKL. The CDR3 protein is CASSQGSRGYRNTIYF. The CDR3 DNA reads as TGCGCCAGCAGCCAAGGAAGCAGGGGATATAGAAACACCATATATTTT.

Comment on this clone: This sample includes further DNA sequences coding for the same CDR3. V usage is TRBV2 and J usage is TRBJ2-5; a weak D match, TRBD1 (5 bases). The end of the DNA fits TRBJ2-7 better, so the J call may be wrong. CDR3 length: 12 residues. The V gene's germline CDR1 is SNHLY and CDR2 FYNNEI. The CDR3 loop reads CASSEQGYEQYF. CDR3 DNA: TGTGCCAGCAGTGAACAGGGCTACGAGCAGTACTTC.

This chain connects TRBV7-9 to TRBJ2-7; a possible D gene is TRBD2 (7 bases). The germline V gene has CDR1 SEHNR and CDR2 FQNEAQ (reference sequence). The V gene lost 0 bases and the J gene lost 1 base, with 16 bases spanning the gap. The CDR3 is 17 residues long. The CDR3 protein is CASSLAGRGPRSYEQYF. In nucleotides, the CDR3 is TGTGCCAGCAGCTTAGCAGGGCGGGGGCCCCGATCCTACGAGCAGTACTTC.

V usage is TRBV4-1 and J usage is TRBJ1-2, with D perhaps matching TRBD1 (6 bases). The CDR3 length is 15 residues. V was clipped by 1 base and J by 8 bases, with 17 bases between them. The V gene's germline CDR1 is MGHRA and CDR2 YSYEKL. CDR3 sequence: CASSQVDSLRWGYTF. The CDR3 DNA reads TGCGCCAGCAGCCAAGTGGACAGCCTAAGGTGGGGCTACACCTTC.

The rearrangement links TRBV4-2 to TRBJ2-7; TRBD2 is a possible D gene (5 bases). Trimming removed 1 base from V and 4 bases from J, with 11 bases in between. The CDR3 loop spans 14 amino acids. From germline, CDR1 is LGHNA and CDR2 YNFKEQ. This CDR3 reads CASSQGLAVYEQYF. DNA for the CDR3: TGTGCCAGCAGCCAAGGCCTAGCTGTGTACGAGCAGTACTTC.

The chain links TRBV27 to TRBJ2-1, with D maybe TRBD2 (5 bases). Trimming took 6 bases from V and 9 from J, leaving 12 bases between them. Germline loops: CDR1 MNHEY, CDR2 SMNVEV (reference sequence). This CDR3 is built from 12 residues. The CDR3 loop reads CASSLRGGEQFF. CDR3 coding DNA: TGTGCCAGCAGCCTACGGGGTGGTGAGCAGTTCTTC.